This entry is about one T cell receptor (beta chain). At one end, the junction sequence differs from germline, possibly due to a read error. The data were taken from a study of blood T cell repertoires in COVID-19. At the level of the study: From the United States, Italy and Spain came samples of acute and convalescent COVID-19. The analysed material was cDNA or gDNA that came from T cells, B-cell-depleted T cells, or PBMCs.

Sequencing used immunoSEQ multiplex PCR; TCRdb keeps in-frame clones, though not all of them. Among about 180,000 clones listed, under 85% were seen once. Germline lookup yields CDR1 MGHDK and CDR2 SYGVNS. The CDR3 is 10 amino acids. The TCR originated in a woman of 80 years or more with acute or convalescent COVID-19. Sequences were obtained from peripheral blood. This chain connects TRBV25-1 to TRBJ1-5; possibly TRBD1 for D (5 bases). CDR3 DNA: TGCTTGGACGGGGGTCAGCCCCAGCATTTT. Its translation is CLDGGQPQHF.